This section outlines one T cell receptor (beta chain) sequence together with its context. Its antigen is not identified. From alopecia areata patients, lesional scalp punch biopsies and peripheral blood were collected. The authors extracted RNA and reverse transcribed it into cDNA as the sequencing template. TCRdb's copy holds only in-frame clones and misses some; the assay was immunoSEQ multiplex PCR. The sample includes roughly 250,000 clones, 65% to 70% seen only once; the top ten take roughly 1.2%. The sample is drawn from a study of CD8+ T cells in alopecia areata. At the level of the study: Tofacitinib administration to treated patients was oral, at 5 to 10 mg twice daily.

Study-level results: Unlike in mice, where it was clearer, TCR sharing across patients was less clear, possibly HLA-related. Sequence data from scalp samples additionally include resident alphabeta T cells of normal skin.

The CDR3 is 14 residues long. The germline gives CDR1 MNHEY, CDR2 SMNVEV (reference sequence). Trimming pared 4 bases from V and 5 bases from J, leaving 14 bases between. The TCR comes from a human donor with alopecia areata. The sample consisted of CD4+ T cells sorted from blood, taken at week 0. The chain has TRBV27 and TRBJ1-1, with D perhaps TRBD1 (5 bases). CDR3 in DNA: TGTGCCAGCAGTTCCCTCGACGGGACGACTGAAGCTTTCTTT. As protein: CASSSLDGTTEAFF.